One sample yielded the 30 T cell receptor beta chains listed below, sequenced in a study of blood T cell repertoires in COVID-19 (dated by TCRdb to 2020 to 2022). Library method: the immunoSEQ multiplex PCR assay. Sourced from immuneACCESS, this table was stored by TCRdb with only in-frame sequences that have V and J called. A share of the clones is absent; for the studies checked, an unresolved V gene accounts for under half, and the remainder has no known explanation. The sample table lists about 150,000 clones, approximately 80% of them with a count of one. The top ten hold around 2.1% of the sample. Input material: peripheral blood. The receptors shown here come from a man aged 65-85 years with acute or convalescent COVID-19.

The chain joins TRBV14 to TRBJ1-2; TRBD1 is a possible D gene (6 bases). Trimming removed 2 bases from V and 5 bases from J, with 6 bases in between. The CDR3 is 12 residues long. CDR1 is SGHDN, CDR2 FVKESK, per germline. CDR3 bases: TGTGCCAGCAGCCAAACAGGGTATGGCTACACCTTC. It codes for CASSQTGYGYTF.

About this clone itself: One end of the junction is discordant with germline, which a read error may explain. The CDR3 protein is CASSEIWGGKQPQHF. Here the CDR3 DNA reads TGTGCCAGCAGTGAAATTTGGGGGGGCAAACAGCCCCAGCATTTT. This chain links TRBV2 with TRBJ1-5; D might be TRBD1 (6 bases). CDR3 length equals 15 residues. Germline V gives CDR1 SNHLY, CDR2 FYNNEI.

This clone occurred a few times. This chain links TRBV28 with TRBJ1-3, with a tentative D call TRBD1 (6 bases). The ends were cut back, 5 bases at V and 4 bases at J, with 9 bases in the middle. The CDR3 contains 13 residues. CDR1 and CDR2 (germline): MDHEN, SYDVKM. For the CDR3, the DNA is TGTGCCAGCAGTACAGGGATCGGAAACACCATATATTTT. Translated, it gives CASSTGIGNTIYF.

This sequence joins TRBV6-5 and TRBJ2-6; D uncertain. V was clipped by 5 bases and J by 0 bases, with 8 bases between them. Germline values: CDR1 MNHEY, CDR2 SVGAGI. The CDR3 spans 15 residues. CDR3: CASSRLNSGANVLTF. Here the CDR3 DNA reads TGTGCCAGCAGTAGACTGAACTCTGGGGCCAACGTCCTGACTTTC.

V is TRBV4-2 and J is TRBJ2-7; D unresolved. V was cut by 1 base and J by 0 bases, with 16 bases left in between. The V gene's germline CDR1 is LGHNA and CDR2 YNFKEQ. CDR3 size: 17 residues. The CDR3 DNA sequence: TGTGCCAGCAGCCAAGTTTCCCCTACGAACCCCTCCTACGAGCAGTACTTC. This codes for CASSQVSPTNPSYEQYF.

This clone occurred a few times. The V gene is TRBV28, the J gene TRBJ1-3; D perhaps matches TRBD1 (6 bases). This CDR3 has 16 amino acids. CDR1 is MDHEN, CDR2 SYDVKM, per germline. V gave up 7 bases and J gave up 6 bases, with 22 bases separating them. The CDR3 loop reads CASTPDRGRGENTIYF. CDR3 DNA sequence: TGTGCCAGCACACCCGATAGGGGCAGGGGTGAAAACACCATATATTTT. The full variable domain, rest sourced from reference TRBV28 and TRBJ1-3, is DVKVTQSSRYLVKRTGEKVFLECVQDMDHENMFWYRQDPGLGLRLIYFSYDVKMKEKGDIPEGYSVSREKKERFSLILESASTNQTSMYLCASTPDRGRGENTIYFGEGSWLTVV.

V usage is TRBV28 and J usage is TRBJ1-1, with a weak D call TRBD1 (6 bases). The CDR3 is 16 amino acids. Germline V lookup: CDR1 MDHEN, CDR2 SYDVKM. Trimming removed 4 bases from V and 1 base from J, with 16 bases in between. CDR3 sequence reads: CASSYYRTEKNTEAFF. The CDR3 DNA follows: TGTGCCAGCAGTTACTACCGGACAGAAAAGAACACTGAAGCTTTCTTT.

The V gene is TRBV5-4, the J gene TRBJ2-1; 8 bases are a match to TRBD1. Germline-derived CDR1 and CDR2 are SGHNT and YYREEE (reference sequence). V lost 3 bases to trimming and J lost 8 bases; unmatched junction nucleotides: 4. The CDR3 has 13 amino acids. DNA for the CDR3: TGTGCCAGCAGCTCGGACAGGGTGCATGAGCAGTTCTTC. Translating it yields CASSSDRVHEQFF.

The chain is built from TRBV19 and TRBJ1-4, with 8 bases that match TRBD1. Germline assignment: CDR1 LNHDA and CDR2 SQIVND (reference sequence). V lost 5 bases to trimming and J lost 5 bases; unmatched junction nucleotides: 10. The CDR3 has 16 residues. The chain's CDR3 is CASSRWTGTGNEKLFF. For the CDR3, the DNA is TGTGCCAGTAGTCGATGGACAGGGACGGGGAATGAAAAACTGTTTTTT.

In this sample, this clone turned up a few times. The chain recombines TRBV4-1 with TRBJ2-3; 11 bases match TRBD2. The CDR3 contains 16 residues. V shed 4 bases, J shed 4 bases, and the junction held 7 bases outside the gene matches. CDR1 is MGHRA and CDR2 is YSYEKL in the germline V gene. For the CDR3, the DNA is TGCGCCAGCAGCCCTAAACTAGCGGGAGTCCCAGATACGCAGTATTTT. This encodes CASSPKLAGVPDTQYF.

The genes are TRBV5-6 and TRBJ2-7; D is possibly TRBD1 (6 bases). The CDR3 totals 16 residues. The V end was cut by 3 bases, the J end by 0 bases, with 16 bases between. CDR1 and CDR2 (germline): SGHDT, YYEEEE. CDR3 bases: TGTGCCAGCAGCTCCTGGACAGCCGGGGACTCCTACGAGCAGTACTTC. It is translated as CASSSWTAGDSYEQYF.

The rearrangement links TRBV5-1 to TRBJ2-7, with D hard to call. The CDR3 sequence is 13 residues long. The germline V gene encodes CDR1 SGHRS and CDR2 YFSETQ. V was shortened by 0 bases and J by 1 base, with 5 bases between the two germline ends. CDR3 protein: CASSLVSSYEQYF. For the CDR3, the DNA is TGCGCCAGCAGCTTGGTGTCGTCCTACGAGCAGTACTTC. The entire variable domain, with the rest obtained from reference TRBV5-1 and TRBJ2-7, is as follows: KAGVTQTPRYLIKTRGQQVTLSCSPISGHRSVSWYQQTPGQGLQFLFEYFSETQRNKGNFPGRFSGRQFSNSRSEMNVSTLELGDSALYLCASSLVSSYEQYFGPGTRLTVT.

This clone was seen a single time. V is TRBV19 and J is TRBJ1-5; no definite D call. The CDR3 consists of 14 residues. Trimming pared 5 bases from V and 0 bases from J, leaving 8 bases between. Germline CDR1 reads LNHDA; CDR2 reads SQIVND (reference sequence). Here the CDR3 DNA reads TGTGCCAGTAGTGGGGAGGGTAGCAATCAGCCCCAGCATTTT. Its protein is CASSGEGSNQPQHF. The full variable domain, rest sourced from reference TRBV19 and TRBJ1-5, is DGGITQSPKYLFRKEGQNVTLSCEQNLNHDAMYWYRQDPGQGLRLIYYSQIVNDFQKGDIAEGYSVSREKKESFPLTVTSAQKNPTAFYLCASSGEGSNQPQHFGDGTRLSIL.

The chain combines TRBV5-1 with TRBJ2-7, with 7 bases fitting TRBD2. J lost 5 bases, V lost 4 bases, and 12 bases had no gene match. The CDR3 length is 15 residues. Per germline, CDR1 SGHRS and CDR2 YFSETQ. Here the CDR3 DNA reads TGCGCCAGCAGCCGGGGGGAGACCGGTAGGAACGAGCAGTACTTC. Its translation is CASSRGETGRNEQYF.

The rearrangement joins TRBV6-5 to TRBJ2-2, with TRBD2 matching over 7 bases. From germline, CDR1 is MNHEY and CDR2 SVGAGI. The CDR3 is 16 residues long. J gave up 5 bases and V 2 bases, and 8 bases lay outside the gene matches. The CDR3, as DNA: TGTGCCAGCAGTTACGGCGGCGGGAGTAGAACCGGGGAGCTGTTTTTT. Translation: CASSYGGGSRTGELFF.

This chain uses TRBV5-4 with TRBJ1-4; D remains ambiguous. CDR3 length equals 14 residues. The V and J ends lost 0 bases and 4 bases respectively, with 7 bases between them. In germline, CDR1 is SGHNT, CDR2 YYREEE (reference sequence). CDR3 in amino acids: CASSLGSYNEKLFF. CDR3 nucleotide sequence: TGTGCCAGCAGCTTGGGCAGTTATAATGAAAAACTGTTTTTT.

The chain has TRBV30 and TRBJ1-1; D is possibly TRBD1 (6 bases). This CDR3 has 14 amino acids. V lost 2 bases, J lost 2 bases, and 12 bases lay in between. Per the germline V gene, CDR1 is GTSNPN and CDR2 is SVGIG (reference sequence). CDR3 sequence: CAWSWDMGNTEAFF. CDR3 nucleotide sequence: TGTGCCTGGAGTTGGGACATGGGAAACACTGAAGCTTTCTTT.

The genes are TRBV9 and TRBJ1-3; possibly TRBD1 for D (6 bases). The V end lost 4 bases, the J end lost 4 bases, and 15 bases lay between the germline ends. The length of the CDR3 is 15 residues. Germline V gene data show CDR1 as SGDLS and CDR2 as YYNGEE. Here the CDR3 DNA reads TGTGCCAGCAGCCAAGGAGACAGGTTAGGAAACACCATATATTTT. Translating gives CASSQGDRLGNTIYF.

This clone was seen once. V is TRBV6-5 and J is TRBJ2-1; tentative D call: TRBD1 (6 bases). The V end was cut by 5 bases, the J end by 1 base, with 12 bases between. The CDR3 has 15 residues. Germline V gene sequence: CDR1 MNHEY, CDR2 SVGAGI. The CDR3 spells CASSQSQGSYNEQFF. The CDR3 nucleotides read TGTGCCAGCAGTCAGTCCCAGGGGTCCTACAATGAGCAGTTCTTC.

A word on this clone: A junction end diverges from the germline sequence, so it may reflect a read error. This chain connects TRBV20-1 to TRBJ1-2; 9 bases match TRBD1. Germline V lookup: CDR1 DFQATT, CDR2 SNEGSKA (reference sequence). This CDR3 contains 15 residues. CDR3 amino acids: CSASQITGGLGGHTF. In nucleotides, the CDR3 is TGCAGTGCTAGTCAAATAACAGGGGGCTTGGGTGGCCACACCTTC.

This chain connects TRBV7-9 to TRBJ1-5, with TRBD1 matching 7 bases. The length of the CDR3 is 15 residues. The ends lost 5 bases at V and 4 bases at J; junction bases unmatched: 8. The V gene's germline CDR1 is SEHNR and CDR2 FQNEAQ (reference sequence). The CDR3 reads CASSDSGQRNQPQHF. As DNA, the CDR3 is TGTGCCAGCAGCGACTCGGGACAGCGGAATCAGCCCCAGCATTTT.

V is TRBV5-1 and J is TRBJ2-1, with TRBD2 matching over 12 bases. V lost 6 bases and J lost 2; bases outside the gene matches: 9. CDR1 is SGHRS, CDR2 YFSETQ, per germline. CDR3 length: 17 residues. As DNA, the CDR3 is TGCGCCAGCATGTCCTCTAGCGGGAGGGCAACCTACAATGAGCAGTTCTTC. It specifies CASMSSSGRATYNEQFF.

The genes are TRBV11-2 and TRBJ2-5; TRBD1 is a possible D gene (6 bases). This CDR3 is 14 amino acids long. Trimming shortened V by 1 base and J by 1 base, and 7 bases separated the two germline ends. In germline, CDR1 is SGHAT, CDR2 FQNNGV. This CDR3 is CASSLAGVQETQYF. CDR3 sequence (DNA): TGTGCCAGCAGCTTAGCAGGGGTCCAAGAGACCCAGTACTTC.

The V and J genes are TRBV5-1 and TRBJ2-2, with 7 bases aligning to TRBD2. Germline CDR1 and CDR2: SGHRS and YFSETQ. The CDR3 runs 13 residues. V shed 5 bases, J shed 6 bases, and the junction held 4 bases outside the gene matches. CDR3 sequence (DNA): TGCGCCAGCAGTAGGGAGGGTCCCGGGGAGCTGTTTTTT. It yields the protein CASSREGPGELFF.

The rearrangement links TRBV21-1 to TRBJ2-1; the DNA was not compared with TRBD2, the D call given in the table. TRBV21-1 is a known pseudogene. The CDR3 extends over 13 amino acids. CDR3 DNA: TGTGCCAGCACTCGGGGGGGCCACAATGAGCAGTTCTTC. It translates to CASTRGGHNEQFF.

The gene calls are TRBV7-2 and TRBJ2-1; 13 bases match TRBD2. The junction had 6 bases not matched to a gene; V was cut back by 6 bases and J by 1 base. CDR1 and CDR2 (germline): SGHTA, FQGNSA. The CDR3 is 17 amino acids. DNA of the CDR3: TGTGCCAGCAGGGATACTAGCGGGGGGGCGTCCTACAATGAGCAGTTCTTC. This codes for CASRDTSGGASYNEQFF. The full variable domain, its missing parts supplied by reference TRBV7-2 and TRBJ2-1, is GAGVSQSPSNKVTEKGKDVELRCDPISGHTALYWYRQSLGQGLEFLIYFQGNSAPDKSGLPSDRFSAERTGGSVSTLTIQRTQQEDSAVYLCASRDTSGGASYNEQFFGPGTRLTVL.

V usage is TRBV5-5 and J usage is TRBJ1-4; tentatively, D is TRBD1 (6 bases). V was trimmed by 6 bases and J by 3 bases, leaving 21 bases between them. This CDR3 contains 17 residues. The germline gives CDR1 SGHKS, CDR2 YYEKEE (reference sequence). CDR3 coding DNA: TGTGCCAGCAACTCACGACAGGCAGTTCTACCTAATGAAAAACTGTTTTTT. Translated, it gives CASNSRQAVLPNEKLFF.

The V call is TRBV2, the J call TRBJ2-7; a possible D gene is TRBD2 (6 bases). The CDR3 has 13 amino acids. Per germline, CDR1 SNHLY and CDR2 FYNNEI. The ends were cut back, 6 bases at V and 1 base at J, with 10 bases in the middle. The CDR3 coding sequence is TGTGCCAGCAGGCTGACTAGTTCCTACGAGCAGTACTTC. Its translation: CASRLTSSYEQYF. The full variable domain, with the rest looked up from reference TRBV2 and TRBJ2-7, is EPEVTQTPSHQVTQMGQEVILRCVPISNHLYFYWYRQILGQKVEFLVSFYNNEISEKSEIFDDQFSVERPDGSNFTLKIRSTKLEDSAMYFCASRLTSSYEQYFGPGTRLTVT.

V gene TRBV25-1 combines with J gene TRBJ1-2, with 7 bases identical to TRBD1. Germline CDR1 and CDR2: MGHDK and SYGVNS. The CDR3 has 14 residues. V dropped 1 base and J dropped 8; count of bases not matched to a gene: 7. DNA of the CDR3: TGTGCCAGCAGTGAATCTGGGCAGGGGGGCGGCTACACCTTC. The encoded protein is CASSESGQGGGYTF.

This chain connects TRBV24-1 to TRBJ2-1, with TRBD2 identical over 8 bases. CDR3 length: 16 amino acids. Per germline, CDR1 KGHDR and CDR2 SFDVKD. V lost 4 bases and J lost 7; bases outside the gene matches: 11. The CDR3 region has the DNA TGTGCCACCAGTGACCCGGGACTAGGGGTAGCAAATGAGCAGTTCTTC. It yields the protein CATSDPGLGVANEQFF.